The 19 T cell receptor beta chains presented below share a single source sample, sequenced in a study of T cell responses to AZD1222 COVID-19 vaccine. Some clones are missing from TCRdb's copy, which holds only in-frame ones; the method was immunoSEQ multiplex PCR. Here the sample spans 90,000 to 150,000 clones, about 93% being singletons. The sample consisted of peripheral blood, taken 28 days after the second dose of the MenACWY control vaccine. These receptors were obtained from an adult who received the MenACWY meningococcal vaccine as a control.

This sequence joins TRBV6-1 and TRBJ2-7; no clear D gene. This CDR3 contains 14 residues. V lost 3 bases and J 5 bases, leaving 14 bases between the germline ends. Germline V gives CDR1 MNHNS, CDR2 SASEGT. In nucleotides, the CDR3 is TGTGCCAGCAGTGACCCGGACCCTCCCCACGAGCAGTACTTC. It yields the protein CASSDPDPPHEQYF.

V is TRBV11-2 and J is TRBJ1-4, with D possibly being TRBD1 (6 bases). CDR3 size: 15 residues. CDR1 SGHAT and CDR2 FQNNGV come from the germline V gene. V lost 1 base and J lost 7, with 13 bases in between. This CDR3 is CASSLGGQVFEKLFF. DNA for the CDR3: TGTGCCAGCAGCTTAGGGGGGCAGGTATTTGAAAAACTGTTTTTT.

The chain employs TRBV7-6 and TRBJ1-4, with D possibly matching TRBD1 (5 bases). V was clipped by 2 bases and J by 4 bases, with 14 bases between them. CDR1 is SGHVS, CDR2 FNYEAQ, per germline. The CDR3 is made up of 16 amino acids. CDR3 sequence reads: CASSLRSRQSNEKLFF. In DNA form, the CDR3 reads TGTGCCAGCAGCTTAAGATCCAGACAGAGTAATGAAAAACTGTTTTTT.

This sequence joins TRBV19 and TRBJ1-5; D is uncertain. Looked up from germline, CDR1 is LNHDA and CDR2 is SQIVND (reference sequence). The CDR3 sequence is 18 residues long. Between the trimmed V and J ends, which lost 8 bases and 2 bases, there was a span of 25 bases. CDR3 amino acids: CASQSGVVSGVGNQPQHF. The CDR3 nucleotides are TGTGCCAGTCAAAGCGGCGTAGTCAGCGGGGTTGGCAATCAGCCCCAGCATTTT.

The chain combines TRBV6-5 with TRBJ1-3; no firm D call. The ends were cut back, 0 bases at V and 0 bases at J, with 9 bases in the middle. The CDR3 has 16 residues. Germline V gives CDR1 MNHEY, CDR2 SVGAGI. The CDR3 loop is CASSYSITGSGNTIYF. In nucleotides, the CDR3 is TGTGCCAGCAGTTACTCGATTACGGGCTCTGGAAACACCATATATTTT.

The chain recombines TRBV7-9 with TRBJ2-7; D gene ambiguous. The CDR3 contains 14 residues. Germline assignment: CDR1 SEHNR and CDR2 FQNEAQ (reference sequence). The germline V and J ends were trimmed by 4 bases and 2 bases, with 12 bases remaining between them. CDR3 sequence (DNA): TGTGCCAGCAGCTCCGCAAACTCGCCCTACGAGCAGTACTTC. Translated, it gives CASSSANSPYEQYF.

CDR3 sequence reads: CASSVVAQSTDTQYF. The DNA for the CDR3 is TGTGCCAGCAGCGTAGTAGCGCAAAGCACAGATACGCAGTATTTT. V usage is TRBV9 and J usage is TRBJ2-3, with a weak D call TRBD2 (5 bases). Germline-derived CDR1 and CDR2 are SGDLS and YYNGEE. This CDR3 is 15 amino acids long. V was clipped by 0 bases and J by 0 bases, with 8 bases between them.

The V gene is TRBV2, the J gene TRBJ2-1; D not certain. The CDR3 loop spans 12 amino acids. V was cut by 3 bases and J by 4 bases, with 4 bases left in between. Germline loops: CDR1 SNHLY, CDR2 FYNNEI. CDR3 in DNA: TGTGCCAGCAGTGATTGGTACAATGAGCAGTTCTTC. It encodes CASSDWYNEQFF.

The gene calls are TRBV6-1 and TRBJ2-3; a weak D match, TRBD2 (5 bases). CDR3 size: 16 residues. Germline V CDR1 and CDR2: MNHNS, SASEGT. Trimming left V 4 bases short and J 0 bases short, with 14 bases between. DNA of the CDR3: TGTGCCAGCAGTGCCCAGCGGAGTGGGAGCACAGATACGCAGTATTTT. Protein product: CASSAQRSGSTDTQYF.

CDR3 residues: CAISESRQMRGRNQPQHF. The CDR3 nucleotides read TGTGCCATCAGTGAGTCGAGACAGATGAGGGGGCGCAATCAGCCCCAGCATTTT. This chain uses TRBV10-3 with TRBJ1-5, with TRBD1 identical over 7 bases. Germline V lookup: CDR1 ENHRY, CDR2 SYGVKD. The CDR3 extends over 18 amino acids. The ends lost 0 bases at V and 2 bases at J; junction bases unmatched: 10.

The V and J genes are TRBV14 and TRBJ2-7; no reliable D call. CDR3 length equals 15 residues. Trimming left V 3 bases short and J 5 bases short, with 17 bases between. CDR1 and CDR2 from the germline V gene are SGHDN and FVKESK. The CDR3 region has the DNA TGTGCCAGCAGCCATATTACCACTACGCCCCACGAGCAGTACTTC. It translates to CASSHITTTPHEQYF.

The CDR3 bases are TGTGCCAGCTCACCGACTAGCGGGGCGAATGAGCAGTTCTTC. Its protein is CASSPTSGANEQFF. The gene calls are TRBV18 and TRBJ2-1; 11 nucleotides agree with TRBD2. Trimming at V came to 3 bases and at J to 7 bases, leaving 2 bases not matched to a gene. The CDR3 spans 14 residues. Germline CDR1 and CDR2: KGHSH and LQKENI.

The chain has TRBV27 and TRBJ2-2; perhaps TRBD1 as D (5 bases). This CDR3 has 18 amino acids. The germline V gene encodes CDR1 MNHEY and CDR2 SMNVEV (reference sequence). The V end was cut by 6 bases, the J end by 1 base, with 21 bases between. The CDR3 DNA sequence: TGTGCCAGCAGCGAATTCCCACCTGACAGCTGGAACACCGGGGAGCTGTTTTTT. It encodes CASSEFPPDSWNTGELFF.

This chain connects TRBV28 to TRBJ1-5; D gene ambiguous. Germline values: CDR1 MDHEN, CDR2 SYDVKM. The length of the CDR3 is 12 residues. Trimming cost V 10 bases and J 12 bases, with 19 bases left between them. CDR3 sequence: CATKLGEVYQHF. CDR3 in DNA: TGTGCCACCAAGTTGGGAGAGGTTTACCAGCATTTT.

The chain combines TRBV6-6 with TRBJ2-2; D may be TRBD1 (7 bases). This CDR3 spans 14 amino acids. Germline CDR1 is MNHNY and CDR2 is SVGAGI (reference sequence). V was clipped by 7 bases and J by 7 bases, with 16 bases between them. CDR3 in amino acids: CASTIRGAHGELFF. The DNA for the CDR3 is TGTGCCAGCACTATCAGGGGGGCCCACGGGGAGCTGTTTTTT.

The chain is built from TRBV7-3 and TRBJ1-2, with TRBD1 as a possible D gene (6 bases). The V and J ends lost 5 bases and 4 bases respectively, with 11 bases between them. The CDR3 runs 13 residues. Germline V CDR1 and CDR2: SGHTA, FQGTGA. CDR3 DNA: TGTGCCAGCAGCAGCAGGGGCGCCTATGGCTACACCTTC. It codes for CASSSRGAYGYTF.

V gene TRBV27 combines with J gene TRBJ1-5; the match to TRBD1 covers 9 bases. The CDR3 runs 17 residues. Germline CDR1 is MNHEY and CDR2 is SMNVEV (reference sequence). The J segment lost 8 bases and the V segment lost 3 bases, leaving 14 bases of the junction unmatched. Here the CDR3 reads CASSLAGTGRGKEPQHF. Written as DNA, the CDR3 is TGTGCCAGCAGTTTGGCCGGGACAGGGAGGGGGAAAGAGCCCCAGCATTTT.

The V and J genes are TRBV10-1 and TRBJ2-2, with a weak D call TRBD1 (6 bases). Germline CDR1 reads WNHNN; CDR2 reads SYGVQD (reference sequence). The CDR3 length is 14 residues. V lost 7 bases to trimming and J lost 6 bases, with 15 bases between them. The CDR3 DNA reads TGCGCCAGCAAGGATGATCAGGGGTCCGGGGAGCTGTTTTTT. As protein: CASKDDQGSGELFF.

This clone was seen a handful of times. The chain recombines TRBV7-2 with TRBJ2-5; 9 bases fit TRBD1. The CDR3 spans 15 residues. Losses at the gene ends were 5 bases for V and 3 bases for J; bases not matched to a gene: 7. The germline V gene encodes CDR1 SGHTA and CDR2 FQGNSA. The CDR3 is CASSPTGGPEETQYF. The CDR3 DNA reads TGTGCCAGCAGCCCTACAGGGGGCCCTGAAGAGACCCAGTACTTC.